One sample yielded the 8 T cell receptor beta chains listed below, sequenced in a study of blood T cell repertoires in COVID-19. Assay: immunoSEQ multiplex PCR; the TCRdb copy retains only in-frame clones and omits some. The sample lists under 200,000 clones; about 83% were seen once. Sequencing was performed on PBMCs or T cells enriched from blood (not recorded which). These receptor sequences come from a man aged 40-50 years with acute COVID-19.

This chain joins TRBV3-1 (or the pseudogene TRBV3-2) and TRBJ1-3; D might be TRBD1 (5 bases). The germline CDR1 and CDR2 sequences are LGHDT and YNNKEL (reference sequence). The CDR3 is 14 amino acids. Trimming left V 6 bases short and J 2 bases short, with 11 bases between. CDR3 in amino acids: CASRRGSPGNTIYF. DNA of the CDR3: TGTGCCAGCAGAAGGGGTTCTCCTGGAAACACCATATATTTT.

J is TRBJ1-4 and V is TRBV5-1; tentative D call: TRBD1 (6 bases). The ends were cut back, 5 bases at V and 0 bases at J, with 14 bases in the middle. Germline V lookup: CDR1 SGHRS, CDR2 YFSETQ. This CDR3 region has 16 residues. The CDR3: CASSQGNRATNEKLFF. For the CDR3, the DNA is TGCGCCAGCAGTCAGGGGAATCGGGCAACTAATGAAAAACTGTTTTTT.

V gene TRBV3-1 (or the pseudogene TRBV3-2) combines with J gene TRBJ1-1, with a possible D match to TRBD1 (6 bases). The CDR3 is 11 amino acids. Germline lookup yields CDR1 LGHDT and CDR2 YNNKEL (reference sequence). Between the trimmed V and J ends, which lost 2 bases and 12 bases, there was a span of 10 bases. CDR3 coding DNA: TGTGCCAGCAGCCAACCGGGACAAACTTTCTTT. Translation: CASSQPGQTFF.

The gene calls are TRBV5-1 and TRBJ2-5, with D tentatively TRBD1 (6 bases). The CDR3 spans 12 residues. V lost 2 bases and J lost 7, with 9 bases in between. Germline CDR1 reads SGHRS; CDR2 reads YFSETQ. The CDR3: CASSLSRGTQYF. The CDR3 nucleotides read TGCGCCAGCAGCTTAAGCAGGGGGACCCAGTACTTC.

The J gene is TRBJ1-6, the V gene TRBV5-1, with 10 bases lining up with TRBD1. V lost 4 bases to trimming and J lost 10 bases; unmatched junction nucleotides: 8. The CDR3 is made up of 15 amino acids. Germline V gene data show CDR1 as SGHRS and CDR2 as YFSETQ. CDR3 protein: CASSAGTGEYSPLHF. The CDR3 DNA follows: TGCGCCAGCAGCGCGGGGACAGGGGAGTACTCACCCCTCCACTTT. Based on the CDR3 plus reference TRBV5-1 and TRBJ1-6, the full variable domain is KAGVTQTPRYLIKTRGQQVTLSCSPISGHRSVSWYQQTPGQGLQFLFEYFSETQRNKGNFPGRFSGRQFSNSRSEMNVSTLELGDSALYLCASSAGTGEYSPLHFGNGTRLTVT.

The J gene is TRBJ1-5, the V gene TRBV19; D perhaps matches TRBD1 (5 bases). CDR1 is LNHDA, CDR2 SQIVND, per germline (reference sequence). The CDR3 has 15 amino acids. The ends were cut back, 9 bases at V and 0 bases at J, with 15 bases in the middle. DNA for the CDR3: TGTGCCAGCAAAACAGGATTCAATAGCAATCAGCCCCAGCATTTT. Translation gives CASKTGFNSNQPQHF.

The V call is TRBV5-5, the J call TRBJ2-7; D uncertain. Trimming took off 2 bases at V and 9 bases at J, with 21 bases between the two ends. Germline CDR1 is SGHKS and CDR2 is YYEKEE (reference sequence). The CDR3 spans 15 residues. CDR3 sequence reads: CASSLVWATREWQYF. CDR3 nucleotide sequence: TGTGCCAGCAGCTTAGTGTGGGCCACCCGCGAGTGGCAGTACTTC.

The CDR3 sequence is CASSRLPTGAETGTQYF. CDR3 coding DNA: TGTGCCAGTAGTAGACTCCCTACAGGGGCCGAAACGGGTACGCAGTATTTT. The rearrangement joins TRBV19 to TRBJ2-3; 7 bases fit TRBD1. Trimming cost V 4 bases and J 8 bases; bases outside gene matches: 18. This CDR3 region has 17 residues. Looked up from germline, CDR1 is LNHDA and CDR2 is SQIVND (reference sequence).